This record covers a single TCR beta chain. Sequencing used immunoSEQ multiplex PCR; TCRdb keeps in-frame clones, though not all of them. The table has about 220,000 clones, around 94% seen once. These data originate in a study of control samples from healthy donors and cancer patients. This sequence was found in a man aged 50 or older in good health. Specimen: blood.

CDR3 in amino acids: CASSSPSGNPKAFF. The CDR3 DNA reads TGTGCCAGCAGCTCCCCAAGCGGGAACCCGAAAGCTTTCTTT. The chain uses TRBV7-2 and TRBJ1-1; D not certain. This CDR3 comprises 14 residues. Trimming took off 4 bases at V and 9 bases at J, with 18 bases between the two ends. The germline V gene encodes CDR1 SGHTA and CDR2 FQGNSA.